The 10 T cell receptor beta chains reported below all come from one sample, sequenced in a study of technical replicates of blood from a few donors. This table comes from immunoSEQ multiplex PCR, and its TCRdb copy is limited to in-frame clones, with some not included. The data hold 100,000 or so clones, with 95% observed a single time. The sequencing input was T cells isolated from PBMCs. The receptors were gathered from a human donor in good health.

The rearrangement links TRBV19 to TRBJ2-3; TRBD2 matches at 11 bases. The V gene's germline CDR1 is LNHDA and CDR2 SQIVND (reference sequence). This CDR3 contains 16 residues. V trimming: 5 bases; J trimming: 0 bases; junction bases outside the gene matches: 4. This CDR3 is CASSRLAGGSTDTQYF. The CDR3 DNA sequence: TGTGCCAGTAGTCGATTAGCGGGGGGGAGCACAGATACGCAGTATTTT.

The CDR3 protein is CASSLDRGRNYGYTF. CDR3 bases: TGTGCCAGCAGCCTAGACAGGGGGCGAAACTATGGCTACACCTTC. The chain has TRBV28 and TRBJ1-2; 10 bases align to TRBD1. The CDR3 contains 15 residues. V shed 6 bases and J 2 bases; nucleotides not matched to a gene: 6. Per germline, CDR1 MDHEN and CDR2 SYDVKM.

The chain has TRBV25-1 and TRBJ1-4, with D possibly being TRBD1 (5 bases). CDR1 and CDR2 (germline): MGHDK, SYGVNS. This CDR3 spans 14 amino acids. Trimming cost V 5 bases and J 4 bases, with 11 bases left between them. The DNA of the CDR3 is TGTGCCAGCAGTCCCGACAGTCTTAATGAAAAACTGTTTTTT. Encoded protein: CASSPDSLNEKLFF.

This chain joins TRBV7-9 and TRBJ2-3, with TRBD2 matching over 12 bases. CDR3 length equals 15 residues. Germline V gives CDR1 SEHNR, CDR2 FQNEAQ (reference sequence). V gave up 7 bases and J gave up 8 bases; unmatched junction bases: 10. The CDR3 here is CASIGLAGIYGTQYF. DNA of the CDR3: TGTGCCAGCATAGGACTAGCGGGAATTTACGGTACGCAGTATTTT. Full variable domain (missing parts from reference TRBV7-9 and TRBJ2-3): DTGVSQNPRHKITKRGQNVTFRCDPISEHNRLYWYRQTLGQGPEFLTYFQNEAQLEKSRLLSDRFSAERPKGSFSTLEIQRTEQGDSAMYLCASIGLAGIYGTQYFGPGTRLTVL.

The sample holds one count of this clone. The chain joins TRBV6-6 to TRBJ1-6; 7 bases are a match to TRBD1. The CDR3 extends over 16 amino acids. J lost 2 bases, V lost 6 bases, and 7 bases had no gene match. CDR1 and CDR2 (germline): MNHNY, SVGAGI (reference sequence). As DNA, the CDR3 is TGTGCCAGCAGCCCTCTTGGACAGGCCTATAATTCACCCCTCCACTTT. Encoded protein: CASSPLGQAYNSPLHF.

This clone was seen once. The chain recombines TRBV28 with TRBJ2-1; D remains unclear. Trimming shortened V by 5 bases and J by 10 bases, and 15 bases separated the two germline ends. CDR3 length: 13 residues. In germline, CDR1 is MDHEN, CDR2 SYDVKM. CDR3 region: CASSLRLPREQFF. The CDR3 region has the DNA TGTGCCAGCAGTCTGAGGCTTCCGAGGGAGCAGTTCTTC.

The rearrangement links TRBV6-5 to TRBJ2-1; D is possibly TRBD2 (6 bases). Germline V gene sequence: CDR1 MNHEY, CDR2 SVGAGI. Between the trimmed V and J ends, which lost 4 bases and 6 bases, there was a span of 16 bases. The CDR3 runs 15 residues. The CDR3 loop reads CASSSREFGGNEQFF. The CDR3 nucleotides are TGTGCCAGCAGTTCACGGGAGTTCGGGGGCAATGAGCAGTTCTTC.

The chain carries TRBV13 and TRBJ2-1; a possible D gene is TRBD2 (6 bases). CDR1 PRHDT and CDR2 FYEKMQ come from the germline V gene (reference sequence). The CDR3 loop spans 13 amino acids. Trimming removed 5 bases from V and 8 bases from J, with 13 bases in between. The CDR3 loop is CASSPAQRDEQFF. CDR3 nucleotide sequence: TGTGCCAGCAGCCCCGCCCAGCGGGATGAGCAGTTCTTC. The complete variable domain, with remaining parts taken from reference TRBV13 and TRBJ2-1, reads AAGVIQSPRHLIKEKRETATLKCYPIPRHDTVYWYQQGPGQDPQFLISFYEKMQSDKGSIPDRFSAQQFSDYHSELNMSSLELGDSALYFCASSPAQRDEQFFGPGTRLTVL.

The chain uses TRBV7-9 and TRBJ2-5, with 11 positions matching TRBD2. Trimming took 1 base from V and 10 from J; bases not matched to a gene: 11. The CDR3 totals 16 residues. CDR1 is SEHNR and CDR2 is FQNEAQ in the germline V gene (reference sequence). DNA of the CDR3: TGTGCCAGCAGCTTAGAATCTAGCGGGGGGATCTTTGGCCAGTACTTC. As protein: CASSLESSGGIFGQYF.

The chain uses TRBV5-4 and TRBJ2-7; tentatively, D is TRBD2 (6 bases). Trimming removed 4 bases at V and 2 bases at J, with 19 bases between. The CDR3 runs 16 residues. Germline assignment: CDR1 SGHNT and CDR2 YYREEE (reference sequence). CDR3 loop: CASSAVPGTATYEQYF. The CDR3 nucleotides read TGTGCCAGCAGCGCCGTCCCCGGGACTGCAACCTACGAGCAGTACTTC. Full variable domain (rest looked up from reference TRBV5-4 and TRBJ2-7): ETGVTQSPTHLIKTRGQQVTLRCSSQSGHNTVSWYQQALGQGPQFIFQYYREEENGRGNFPPRFSGLQFPNYSSELNVNALELDDSALYLCASSAVPGTATYEQYFGPGTRLTVT.